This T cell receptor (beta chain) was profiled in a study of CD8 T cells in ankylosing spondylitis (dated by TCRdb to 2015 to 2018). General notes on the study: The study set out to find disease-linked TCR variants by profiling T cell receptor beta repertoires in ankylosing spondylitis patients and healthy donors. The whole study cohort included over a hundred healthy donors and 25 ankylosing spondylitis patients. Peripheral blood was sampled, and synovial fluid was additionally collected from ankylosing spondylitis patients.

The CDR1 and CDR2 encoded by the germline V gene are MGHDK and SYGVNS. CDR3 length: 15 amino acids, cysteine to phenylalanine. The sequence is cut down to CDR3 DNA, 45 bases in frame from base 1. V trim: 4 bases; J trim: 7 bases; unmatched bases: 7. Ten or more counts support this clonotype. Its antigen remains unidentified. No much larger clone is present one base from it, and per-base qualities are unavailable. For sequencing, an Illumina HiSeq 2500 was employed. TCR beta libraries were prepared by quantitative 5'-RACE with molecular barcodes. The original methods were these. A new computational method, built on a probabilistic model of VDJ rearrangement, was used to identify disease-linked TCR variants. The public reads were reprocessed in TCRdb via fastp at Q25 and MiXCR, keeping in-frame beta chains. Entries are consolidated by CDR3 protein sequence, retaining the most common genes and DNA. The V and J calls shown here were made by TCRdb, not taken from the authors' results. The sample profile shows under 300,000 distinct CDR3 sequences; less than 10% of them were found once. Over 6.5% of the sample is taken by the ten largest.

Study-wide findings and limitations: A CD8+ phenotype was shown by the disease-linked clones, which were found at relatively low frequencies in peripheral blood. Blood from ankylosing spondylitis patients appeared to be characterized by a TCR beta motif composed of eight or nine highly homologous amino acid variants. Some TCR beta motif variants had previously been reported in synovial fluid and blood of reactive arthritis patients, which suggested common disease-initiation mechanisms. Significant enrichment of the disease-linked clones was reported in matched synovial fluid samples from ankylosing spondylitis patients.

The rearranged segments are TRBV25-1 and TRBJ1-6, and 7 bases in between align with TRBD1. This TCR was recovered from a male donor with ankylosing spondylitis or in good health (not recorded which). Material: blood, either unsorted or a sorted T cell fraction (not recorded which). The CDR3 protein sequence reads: CASSVPGGENSPLHF. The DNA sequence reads TGTGCCAGCAGTGTCCCAGGGGGTGAGAATTCACCCCTCCACTTT. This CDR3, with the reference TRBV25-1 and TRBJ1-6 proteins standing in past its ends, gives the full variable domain EADIYQTPRYLVIGTGKKITLECSQTMGHDKMYWYQQDPGMELHLIHYSYGVNSTEKGDLSSESTVSRIRTEHFPLTLESARPSHTSQYLCASSVPGGENSPLHFGNGTRLTVT.